This T cell receptor (beta chain) was captured by sequencing in a study of T cell responses to AZD1222 COVID-19 vaccine. In the study overall: Second-dose groups at about 4 or about 12 weeks were pooled.

Notes on the study in general: Donors were chiefly white British, with a greater number of females, and clonal diversity was perhaps underestimated. No repertoire was sampled before or during the peak T cell response, only after it. Spike-specific TCR breadth and depth went up after people got two AZD1222 doses.

In regard to this clone: Its antigen is not known.

The CDR3 runs to 13 residues. Per the germline V gene, CDR1 is LNHDA and CDR2 is SQIVND (reference sequence). Trimming left V 7 bases short and J 0 bases short, with 9 bases between. Sequencing used immunoSEQ multiplex PCR; TCRdb keeps in-frame clones, though not all of them. The sample has approximately 67,000 clones, about nine tenths seen once. This TCR was recovered from an adult in good health. This chain connects TRBV19 to TRBJ1-1; possibly TRBD1 for D (5 bases). Sequences were derived from peripheral blood, sampled on day 0 of AZD1222 vaccination. DNA for the CDR3: TGTGCCAGTAAAGGGACCGTGAACACTGAAGCTTTCTTT. This sequence encodes CASKGTVNTEAFF.